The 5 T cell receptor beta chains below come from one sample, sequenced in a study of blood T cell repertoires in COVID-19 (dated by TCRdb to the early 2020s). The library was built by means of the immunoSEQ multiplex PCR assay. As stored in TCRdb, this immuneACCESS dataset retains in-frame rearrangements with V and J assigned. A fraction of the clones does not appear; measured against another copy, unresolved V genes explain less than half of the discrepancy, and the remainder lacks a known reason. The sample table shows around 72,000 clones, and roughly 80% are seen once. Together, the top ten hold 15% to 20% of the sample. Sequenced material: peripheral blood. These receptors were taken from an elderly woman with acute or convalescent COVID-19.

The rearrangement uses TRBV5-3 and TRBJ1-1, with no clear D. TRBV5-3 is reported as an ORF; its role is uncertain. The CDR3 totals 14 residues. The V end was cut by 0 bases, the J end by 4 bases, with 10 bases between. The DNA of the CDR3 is TGTGCCAGAAGCTTGGGGGAGGGTGGCACTGAAGCTTTCTTT. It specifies CARSLGEGGTEAFF.

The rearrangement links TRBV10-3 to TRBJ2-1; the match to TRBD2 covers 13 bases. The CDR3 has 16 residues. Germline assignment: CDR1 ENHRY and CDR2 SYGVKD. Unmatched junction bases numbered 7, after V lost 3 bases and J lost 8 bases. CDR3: CAISELAGGPSYEQFF. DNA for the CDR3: TGTGCCATCAGTGAACTAGCGGGGGGGCCATCCTATGAGCAGTTCTTC.

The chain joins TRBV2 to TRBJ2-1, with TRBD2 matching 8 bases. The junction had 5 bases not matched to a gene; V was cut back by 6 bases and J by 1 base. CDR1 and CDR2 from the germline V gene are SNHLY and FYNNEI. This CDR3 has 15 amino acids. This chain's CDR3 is CASRYASGSYNEQFF. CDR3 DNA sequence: TGTGCCAGCAGGTACGCTAGCGGGTCCTACAATGAGCAGTTCTTC. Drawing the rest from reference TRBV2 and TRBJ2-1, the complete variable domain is EPEVTQTPSHQVTQMGQEVILRCVPISNHLYFYWYRQILGQKVEFLVSFYNNEISEKSEIFDDQFSVERPDGSNFTLKIRSTKLEDSAMYFCASRYASGSYNEQFFGPGTRLTVL.

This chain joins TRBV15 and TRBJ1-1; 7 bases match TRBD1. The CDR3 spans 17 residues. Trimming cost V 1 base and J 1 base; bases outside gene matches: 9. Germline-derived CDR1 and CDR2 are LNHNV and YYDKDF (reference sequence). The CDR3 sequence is CATSRAEGANTNTEAFF. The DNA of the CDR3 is TGTGCCACCAGCAGAGCGGAGGGGGCTAATACGAACACTGAAGCTTTCTTT.

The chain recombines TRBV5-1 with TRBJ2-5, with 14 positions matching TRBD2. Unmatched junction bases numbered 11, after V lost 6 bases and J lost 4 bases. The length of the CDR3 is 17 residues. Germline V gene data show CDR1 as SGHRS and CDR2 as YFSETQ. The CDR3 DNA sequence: TGCGCCAGCACCGACGTAGGGACTAGCGGGAGAGGAGAGACCCAGTACTTC. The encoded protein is CASTDVGTSGRGETQYF.